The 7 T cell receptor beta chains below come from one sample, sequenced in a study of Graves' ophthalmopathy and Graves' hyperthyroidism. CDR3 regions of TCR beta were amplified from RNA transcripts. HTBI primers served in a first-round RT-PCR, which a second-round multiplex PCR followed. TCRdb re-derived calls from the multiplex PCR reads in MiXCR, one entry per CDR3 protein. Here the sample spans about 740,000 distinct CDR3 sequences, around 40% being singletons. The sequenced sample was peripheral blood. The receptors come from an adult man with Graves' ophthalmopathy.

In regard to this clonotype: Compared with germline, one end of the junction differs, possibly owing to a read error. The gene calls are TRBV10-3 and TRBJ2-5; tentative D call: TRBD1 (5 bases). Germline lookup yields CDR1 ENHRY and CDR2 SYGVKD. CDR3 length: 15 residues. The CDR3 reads CASSYPRVVQETQYF. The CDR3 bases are TGTGCCAGCAGTTACCCCAGGGTTGTCCAAGAGACCCAGTACTTC.

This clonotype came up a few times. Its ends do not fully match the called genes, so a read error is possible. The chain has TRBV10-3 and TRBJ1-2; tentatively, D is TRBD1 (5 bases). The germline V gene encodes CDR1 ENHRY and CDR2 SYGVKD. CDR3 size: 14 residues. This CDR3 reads CASSSAGPLYGYTF. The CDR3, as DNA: TGTGCCAGCAGTTCCGCAGGGCCGCTTTATGGCTACACCTTC.

CDR3 sequence: CASSQAPTAGELFF. For the CDR3, the DNA is TGTGCCAGCAGCCAGGCTCCTACGGCGGGGGAGCTGTTTTTT. This rearrangement joins TRBV7-2 to TRBJ2-2; D remains ambiguous. Germline lookup yields CDR1 SGHTA and CDR2 FQGNSA. V gave up 5 bases and J gave up 8 bases, with 15 bases separating them. The CDR3 is 14 amino acids.

The CDR3 loop reads CAGSSLVGLGGETQYF. CDR3 coding DNA: TGTGCCGGCAGTTCGCTTGTGGGGCTGGGGGGAGAGACCCAGTACTTC. This chain links TRBV12-5 with TRBJ2-5; perhaps TRBD2 as D (6 bases). Per germline, CDR1 LGHNT and CDR2 FRNRAP. The CDR3 runs to 16 residues.

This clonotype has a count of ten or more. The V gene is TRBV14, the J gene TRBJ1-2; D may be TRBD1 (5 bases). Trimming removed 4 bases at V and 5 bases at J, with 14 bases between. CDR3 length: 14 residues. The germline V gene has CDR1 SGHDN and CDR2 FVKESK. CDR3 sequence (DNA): TGTGCCAGCAGCCCAGGCGGGGGAGTGTATGGCTACACCTTC. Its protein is CASSPGGGVYGYTF.

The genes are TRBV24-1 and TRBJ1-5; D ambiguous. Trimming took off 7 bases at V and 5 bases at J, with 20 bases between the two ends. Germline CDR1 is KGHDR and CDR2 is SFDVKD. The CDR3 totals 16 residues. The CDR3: CATRSPPGTGDQPQHF. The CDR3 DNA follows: TGTGCCACCAGAAGTCCCCCAGGCACCGGGGATCAGCCCCAGCATTTT.

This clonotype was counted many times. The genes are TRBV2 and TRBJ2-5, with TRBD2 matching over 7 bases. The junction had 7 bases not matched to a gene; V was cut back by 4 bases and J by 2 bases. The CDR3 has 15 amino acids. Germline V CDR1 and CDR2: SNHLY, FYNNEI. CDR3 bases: TGTGCCAGCAGTGGAGTAGCGGGCCAGCAAGAGACCCAGTACTTC. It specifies CASSGVAGQQETQYF.